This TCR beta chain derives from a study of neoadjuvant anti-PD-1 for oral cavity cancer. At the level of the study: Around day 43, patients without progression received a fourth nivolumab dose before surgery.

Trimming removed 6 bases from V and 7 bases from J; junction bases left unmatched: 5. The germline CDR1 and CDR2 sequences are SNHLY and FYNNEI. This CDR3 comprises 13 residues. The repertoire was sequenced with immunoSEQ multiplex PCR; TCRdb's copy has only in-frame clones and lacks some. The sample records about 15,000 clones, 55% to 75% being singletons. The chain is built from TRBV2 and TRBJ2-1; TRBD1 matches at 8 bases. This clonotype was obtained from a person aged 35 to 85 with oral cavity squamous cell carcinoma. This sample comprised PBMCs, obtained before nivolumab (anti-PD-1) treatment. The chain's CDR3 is CASREDRANEQFF. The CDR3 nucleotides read TGTGCCAGCAGGGAGGACAGGGCGAATGAGCAGTTCTTC.